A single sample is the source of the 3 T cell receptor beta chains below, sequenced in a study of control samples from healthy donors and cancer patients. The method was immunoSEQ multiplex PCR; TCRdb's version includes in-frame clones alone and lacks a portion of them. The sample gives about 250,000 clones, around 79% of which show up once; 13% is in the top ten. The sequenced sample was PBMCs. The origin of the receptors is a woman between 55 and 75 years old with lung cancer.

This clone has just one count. In DNA, the CDR3 is TGCAGCGTTGTAGTGGGGCGCGCAGATACGCAGTATTTT. This sequence encodes CSVVVGRADTQYF. The V gene is TRBV29-1, the J gene TRBJ2-3; possible D gene TRBD1, 5 bases. CDR1 is SQVTM and CDR2 is ANQGSEA in the germline V gene. The V and J ends lost 4 bases and 4 bases respectively, with 12 bases between them. The length of the CDR3 is 13 residues.

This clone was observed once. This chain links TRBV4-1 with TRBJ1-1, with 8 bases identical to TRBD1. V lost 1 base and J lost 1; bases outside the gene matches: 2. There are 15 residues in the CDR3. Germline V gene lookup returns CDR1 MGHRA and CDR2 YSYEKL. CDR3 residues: CASSQVGTGNTEAFF. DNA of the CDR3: TGCGCCAGCAGCCAAGTGGGGACAGGGAACACTGAAGCTTTCTTT.

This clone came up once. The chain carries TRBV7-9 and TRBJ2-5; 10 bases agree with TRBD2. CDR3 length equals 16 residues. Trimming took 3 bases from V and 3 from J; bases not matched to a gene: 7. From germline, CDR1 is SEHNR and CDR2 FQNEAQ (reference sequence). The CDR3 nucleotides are TGTGCCAGCAGCTTCCGAAGACTAGCGGGCAAAGAGACCCAGTACTTC. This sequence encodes CASSFRRLAGKETQYF.